These T cell receptor beta chains were read from a single sample in a study of T-cell reconstitution after alpha-beta-depleted transplantation in children. TCRdb re-called the PCR reads with MiXCR, one entry per CDR3 protein. The repertoire has about 640,000 distinct CDR3 sequences, approximately 15% of them found once; the top ten carry 0.9% to 1.2%. Sequenced material: PBMCs from the stem cell graft donor, taken from the stem cell graft. These receptors originate from a human donor who donated a stem cell graft to a child with acute myeloid leukemia. The CDR3 runs from the conserved cysteine through the conserved F or W. The D gene is left open where the match is weak. Clone size appears in some rows only: once, few, many, or a class for an expanded clone.

clone size: few
V gene: TRBV9
J gene: TRBJ2-7
D gene: TRBD2
CDR3 protein: CASSVGTSGANEQYF
CDR3 DNA: TGTGCCAGCAGCGTAGGGACTAGCGGGGCCAACGAGCAGTACTTC

clone size: many
V gene: TRBV6-5
J gene: TRBJ1-2
D gene: -
CDR3 protein: CASGDNVAAYGYTF
CDR3 DNA: TGTGCCAGCGGAGACAACGTGGCAGCCTATGGCTACACCTTC

clone size: many
V gene: TRBV29-1
J gene: TRBJ2-7
D gene: -
CDR3 protein: CSVTRGSPSYEQYF
CDR3 DNA: TGCAGCGTTACGCGGGGCAGCCCATCATACGAGCAGTACTTC

clone size: many
V gene: TRBV20-1
J gene: TRBJ1-5
D gene: TRBD1
CDR3 protein: CSARRDRGVQPQHF
CDR3 DNA: TGCAGTGCTAGAAGGGACAGGGGAGTTCAGCCCCAGCATTTT

clone size: many
V gene: TRBV24-1
J gene: TRBJ2-1
D gene: TRBD1
CDR3 protein: CATGPSDRADKFF
CDR3 DNA: TGTGCCACCGGCCCCTCAGACAGGGCAGATAAGTTCTTC

clone size: -
V gene: TRBV19
J gene: TRBJ2-1
D gene: -
CDR3 protein: CASSIFNEQSF
CDR3 DNA: TGTGCCAGTAGTATTTTCAATGAGCAGTCCTTC

clone size: many
V gene: TRBV7-6
J gene: TRBJ2-1
D gene: TRBD1
CDR3 protein: CASSPRQGLNNEQFF
CDR3 DNA: TGTGCCAGCAGCCCCAGACAGGGCTTGAACAATGAGCAGTTCTTC

clone size: few
V gene: TRBV5-4
J gene: TRBJ2-7
D gene: -
CDR3 protein: CASSLTGTPSEQYF
CDR3 DNA: TGTGCCAGCAGCTTGACTGGAACCCCTTCGGAGCAGTACTTC

clone size: -
V gene: TRBV5-1
J gene: TRBJ2-1
D gene: TRBD1
CDR3 protein: CASGETGGNNEQFF
CDR3 DNA: TGCGCCAGCGGTGAGACAGGGGGCAACAATGAGCAGTTCTTC

clone size: many
V gene: TRBV29-1
J gene: TRBJ2-5
D gene: -
CDR3 protein: CSVKQLYQETQYF
CDR3 DNA: TGCAGCGTTAAACAGCTGTACCAAGAGACCCAGTACTTC

clone size: few
V gene: TRBV7-2
J gene: TRBJ1-3
D gene: -
CDR3 protein: CASSLGPGGAGNTIYF
CDR3 DNA: TGTGCCAGCAGCTTAGGGCCGGGGGGCGCTGGAAACACCATATATTTT

clone size: few
V gene: TRBV5-1
J gene: TRBJ2-3
D gene: -
CDR3 protein: CASSLAVQGSTDTQYF
CDR3 DNA: TGCGCCAGCAGCTTGGCGGTCCAGGGCTCCACAGATACGCAGTATTTT

clone size: -
V gene: TRBV7-9
J gene: TRBJ2-7
D gene: TRBD1
CDR3 protein: CASKGGRGYEQYF
CDR3 DNA: TGTGCCAGCAAAGGGGGCAGGGGCTACGAGCAGTACTTC

clone size: -
V gene: TRBV28
J gene: TRBJ1-1
D gene: -
CDR3 protein: CASSGAEFSTEAFF
CDR3 DNA: TGTGCCAGCAGTGGGGCAGAGTTCTCCACTGAAGCTTTCTTT

clone size: -
V gene: TRBV5-1
J gene: TRBJ1-1
D gene: TRBD1
CDR3 protein: CASSELQGTDTEAFF
CDR3 DNA: TGCGCCAGCAGCGAATTACAGGGGACGGACACTGAAGCTTTCTTT

clone size: many
V gene: TRBV20-1
J gene: TRBJ1-5
D gene: -
CDR3 protein: CSANIDPNSYQPQHF
CDR3 DNA: TGCAGTGCTAATATAGACCCTAACAGTTATCAGCCCCAGCATTTT

clone size: -
V gene: TRBV7-2
J gene: TRBJ1-1
D gene: -
CDR3 protein: CASSEKGGGNTEAFF
CDR3 DNA: TGTGCCAGCAGCGAGAAGGGGGGAGGGAACACTGAAGCTTTCTTT

clone size: few
V gene: TRBV12-3/TRBV12-4
J gene: TRBJ2-1
D gene: -
CDR3 protein: CASSSPLVSSYNEQFF
CDR3 DNA: TGTGCCAGCAGTTCCCCTTTGGTGAGCTCCTACAATGAGCAGTTCTTC

clone size: many
V gene: TRBV13
J gene: TRBJ2-1
D gene: -
CDR3 protein: CASSLAPPAGWNEQFF
CDR3 DNA: TGTGCCAGCAGCTTGGCCCCCCCGGCCGGGTGGAATGAGCAGTTCTTC

clone size: many
V gene: TRBV6-1
J gene: TRBJ1-1
D gene: -
CDR3 protein: CASSEVGGYAFF
CDR3 DNA: TGTGCCAGCAGTGAGGTAGGGGGTTACGCTTTCTTT

clone size: few
V gene: TRBV12-3/TRBV12-4
J gene: TRBJ2-7
D gene: -
CDR3 protein: CASSSLMGEQGLGVIYEQYF
CDR3 DNA: TGTGCCAGCAGTTCCTTAATGGGGGAACAGGGTCTCGGCGTTATATACGAGCAGTACTTC

clone size: few
V gene: TRBV28
J gene: TRBJ1-2
D gene: -
CDR3 protein: CASSGAAVIYGYTF
CDR3 DNA: TGTGCCAGCAGTGGAGCCGCGGTGATTTATGGCTACACCTTC

clone size: few
V gene: TRBV7-2
J gene: TRBJ2-6
D gene: -
CDR3 protein: CASSEKMGKWPGANVLTF
CDR3 DNA: TGTGCCAGCAGCGAGAAGATGGGAAAATGGCCTGGGGCCAACGTCCTGACTTTC

clone size: few
V gene: TRBV20-1
J gene: TRBJ2-5
D gene: TRBD2
CDR3 protein: CSARDGTRPQETQYF
CDR3 DNA: TGCAGTGCTAGGGACGGGACTAGACCTCAAGAGACCCAGTACTTC

clone size: few
V gene: TRBV5-1
J gene: TRBJ2-5
D gene: TRBD1
CDR3 protein: CASSQQGTQETQYF
CDR3 DNA: TGCGCCAGCAGTCAACAGGGGACCCAAGAGACCCAGTACTTC

clone size: -
V gene: TRBV5-1
J gene: TRBJ2-1
D gene: -
CDR3 protein: CASSLGTGSQEEQFF
CDR3 DNA: TGCGCCAGCAGCTTGGGTACCGGGTCCCAGGAGGAGCAGTTCTTC

clone size: many
V gene: TRBV5-5
J gene: TRBJ2-7
D gene: TRBD2
CDR3 protein: CASSPGLAGVTSYEQYF
CDR3 DNA: TGTGCCAGCAGCCCCGGACTAGCGGGGGTCACATCCTACGAGCAGTACTTC

clone size: -
V gene: TRBV5-3
J gene: TRBJ1-1
D gene: -
CDR3 protein: CARSQQGNTEAFF
CDR3 DNA: TGTGCCAGAAGCCAACAGGGGAACACTGAAGCTTTCTTT

clone size: -
V gene: TRBV6-2/TRBV6-3
J gene: TRBJ1-5
D gene: TRBD1
CDR3 protein: CASSRQGWGNQPQHF
CDR3 DNA: TGTGCCAGCAGTAGACAGGGTTGGGGCAATCAGCCCCAGCATTTT

clone size: -
V gene: TRBV7-9
J gene: TRBJ2-1
D gene: TRBD1
CDR3 protein: CAGSLQGASYNEQFF
CDR3 DNA: TGTGCCGGCAGCCTACAGGGGGCGTCCTACAATGAGCAGTTCTTC

clone size: -
V gene: TRBV25-1
J gene: TRBJ1-6
D gene: -
CDR3 protein: CASSDGVINNSPLHF
CDR3 DNA: TGTGCCAGCAGTGATGGGGTTATAAATAATTCACCCCTCCACTTT

clone size: few
V gene: TRBV28
J gene: TRBJ1-1
D gene: TRBD1
CDR3 protein: CASRGQANTEAFF
CDR3 DNA: TGTGCCAGCCGGGGACAGGCGAACACTGAAGCTTTCTTT

clone size: -
V gene: TRBV5-1
J gene: TRBJ2-3
D gene: TRBD1
CDR3 protein: CASSPGQGTLRDTQYF
CDR3 DNA: TGCGCCAGCAGTCCCGGACAGGGCACATTGAGGGATACGCAGTATTTT

clone size: -
V gene: TRBV7-2
J gene: TRBJ2-7
D gene: TRBD2
CDR3 protein: CASSVDEAGGSYEQYF
CDR3 DNA: TGTGCCAGCAGCGTAGACGAAGCGGGGGGCTCCTACGAGCAGTACTTC